The 7 T cell receptor beta chains below all came from one sample that was sequenced in a study of blood T cells in healthy people across ages. Primers used in a second PCR of roughly 7 to 12 cycles were a sample-barcoded 5' primer and a J-beta primer mix. TCRdb reanalysed the 5' RACE reads using MiXCR and keeps one entry per CDR3 protein. The sample includes some 1.5 million distinct CDR3 sequences, approximately 43% of them seen just once. Sequencing input: blood. These TCRs come from a woman under 30 in good health.

This clonotype has a handful of counts. The gene calls are TRBV7-2 and TRBJ1-2, with D uncertain. The germline V gene encodes CDR1 SGHTA and CDR2 FQGNSA. V lost 1 base and J 4 bases, leaving 16 bases between the germline ends. This CDR3 contains 16 residues. The CDR3 nucleotides are TGTGCCAGCAGCTTAGTAGGCCTAACACCGGCCTATGGCTACACCTTC. Its protein product is CASSLVGLTPAYGYTF.

This clonotype has a handful of counts. CDR3 DNA: TGCGCCAGCAGCTACCGGAAAGGTATTGAGACCCAGTACTTC. Amino acid sequence: CASSYRKGIETQYF. The rearrangement links TRBV5-1 to TRBJ2-5, with D unresolved. The V gene's germline CDR1 is SGHRS and CDR2 YFSETQ. This CDR3 comprises 14 residues. V gave up 3 bases and J gave up 5 bases, with 14 bases separating them.

The rearrangement links TRBV12-3 or TRBV12-4 to TRBJ2-1; D may be TRBD1 or TRBD2 (5 bases each). The CDR3 is made up of 15 amino acids. V gave up 3 bases and J gave up 7 bases, with 16 bases separating them. CDR3 nucleotide sequence: TGTGCCAGCAGTTTTCGAGGGGCACCTAGGAATGAGCAGTTCTTC. Protein sequence: CASSFRGAPRNEQFF.

This clonotype was recorded at least ten times. V usage is TRBV20-1 and J usage is TRBJ2-1, with D perhaps TRBD2 (6 bases). The CDR3 runs 13 residues. V dropped 5 bases and J dropped 2 bases, with 10 bases sitting between them. Germline values: CDR1 DFQATT, CDR2 SNEGSKA (reference sequence). For the CDR3, the DNA is TGCAGTGCTCGGGACTCCCCCTACAATGAGCAGTTCTTC. Protein: CSARDSPYNEQFF.

This sequence joins TRBV9 and TRBJ2-7; TRBD1 agrees at 8 bases. The last part of the DNA fits TRBJ2-5 better; the J call may be wrong. Per the germline V gene, CDR1 is SGDLS and CDR2 is YYNGEE. The CDR3 is 15 amino acids. CDR3 coding DNA: TGTGCCAGCAGCGTAGAGACAGGGGCGAGTTCGACCCAGTACTTC. Protein product: CASSVETGASSTQYF.

The chain couples TRBV7-2 to TRBJ1-5; D remains unclear. From germline, CDR1 is SGHTA and CDR2 FQGNSA. The CDR3 is made up of 13 amino acids. V was cut by 3 bases and J by 4 bases, with 7 bases left in between. The CDR3 spells CASSFPGNQPQHF. The CDR3 DNA reads as TGTGCCAGCAGCTTTCCGGGAAATCAGCCCCAGCATTTT.

This clonotype was counted many times. The chain uses TRBV11-2 and TRBJ1-6, with D tentatively TRBD1 (6 bases). Trimming cost V 3 bases and J 6 bases, with 15 bases left between them. The germline gives CDR1 SGHAT, CDR2 FQNNGV. CDR3 length equals 16 residues. Written as DNA, the CDR3 is TGTGCCAGCAGCTTTTACCGGGACACTAGTAATTCACCCCTCCACTTT. Its protein product is CASSFYRDTSNSPLHF.